This T cell receptor (beta chain) was identified during a study of CD8 T cells in ankylosing spondylitis. This CDR3 has 12 amino acids. The J segment lost 8 bases and the V segment lost 2 bases, leaving 5 bases of the junction unmatched. The germline CDR1 and CDR2 sequences are SQVTM and ANQGSEA. General study points: The study looked at matched synovial fluid samples from ankylosing spondylitis patients. Disease-linked clones were reported to be significantly enriched there. Reactive arthritis synovial fluid and blood previously showed some of these motif variants. It appeared that ankylosing spondylitis blood was characterized by a TCR beta motif of roughly 8 highly homologous variants. Disease-linked clones displayed a CD8+ phenotype and appeared relatively rarely in peripheral blood.

To note about this clonotype: Antigen: not known.

TCRdb re-analysed the 5' RACE reads in MiXCR, keeping a single row per CDR3 protein. The table includes about 440,000 distinct CDR3 sequences, 15% to 20% detected once. The receptor's source is a male donor with ankylosing spondylitis. The sequenced sample was blood, either unsorted or a sorted T cell fraction (not recorded which). The chain has TRBV29-1 and TRBJ1-2; 7 bases agree with TRBD1. The CDR3 DNA follows: TGCAGCGTTGAAAGGGGGCGGTGGGGCTACACCTTC. This encodes CSVERGRWGYTF.